The 17 T cell receptor beta chains reported below all come from one sample, sequenced in a study of T-cell reconstitution after alpha-beta-depleted transplantation in children. Construction of the TCRbeta library involved unique molecular identifiers. TCRdb re-called the PCR reads through MiXCR, storing one row per CDR3 protein. The repertoire holds around 9,000 distinct CDR3 sequences, with 15% to 20% as singletons. This specimen consisted of PBMCs, mostly from graft donor cells, obtained 60 days after TCRalphabeta/CD19-depleted stem cell transplant. Receptors originate from a girl less than two years old who had a stem cell transplant for combined immunodeficiency, so the T cells may come from the graft donor.

V gene TRBV5-6 combines with J gene TRBJ2-1; 9 bases map to TRBD1. CDR1 is SGHDT, CDR2 YYEEEE, per germline. The CDR3 runs 15 residues. The junction had 7 bases not matched to a gene; V was cut back by 4 bases and J by 5 bases. The CDR3 nucleotides are TGTGCCAGCAGCCAACGGGACAGGGCAAACAATGAGCAGTTCTTC. Its protein product is CASSQRDRANNEQFF. The full variable domain, in which reference TRBV5-6 and TRBJ2-1 provide the parts outside the CDR3, is DAGVTQSPTHLIKTRGQQVTLRCSPKSGHDTVSWYQQALGQGPQFIFQYYEEEERQRGNFPDRFSGHQFPNYSSELNVNALLLGDSALYLCASSQRDRANNEQFFGPGTRLTVL.

This clonotype was recorded many times. The rearrangement uses TRBV20-1 and TRBJ2-5; 11 nucleotides align to TRBD2. V shed 8 bases and J 5 bases; nucleotides not matched to a gene: 7. The CDR3 contains 13 residues. CDR1 DFQATT and CDR2 SNEGSKA come from the germline V gene (reference sequence). The CDR3 protein is CSFIAGGGETQYF. DNA for the CDR3: TGCAGTTTCATAGCGGGAGGGGGGGAGACCCAGTACTTC.

This clonotype was picked up a small number of times. V usage is TRBV4-1 and J usage is TRBJ2-1; D is possibly TRBD2 (5 bases). Germline V gene lookup returns CDR1 MGHRA and CDR2 YSYEKL. This CDR3 has 15 amino acids. Between the trimmed V and J ends, which lost 0 bases and 3 bases, there was a span of 9 bases. The CDR3: CASSQDGMLYNEQFF. The DNA of the CDR3 is TGCGCCAGCAGCCAAGACGGGATGCTCTACAATGAGCAGTTCTTC.

This clonotype appeared many times. The V and J genes are TRBV20-1 and TRBJ2-5; 9 bases match TRBD2. Germline CDR1 reads DFQATT; CDR2 reads SNEGSKA (reference sequence). The V and J ends lost 5 bases and 5 bases, in that order; junction bases with no gene match: 0. CDR3 length: 11 residues. This chain's CDR3 is CSALAGETQYF. CDR3 sequence (DNA): TGCAGTGCTCTAGCGGGGGAGACCCAGTACTTC.

This clonotype has a handful of counts. This chain connects TRBV28 to TRBJ1-5; unclear D gene. V was shortened by 2 bases and J by 9 bases, with 14 bases between the two germline ends. The CDR3 contains 14 residues. The germline V gene has CDR1 MDHEN and CDR2 SYDVKM. The CDR3 loop reads CASSLGLAGRPQHF. The CDR3 nucleotides are TGTGCCAGCAGTTTAGGTTTGGCGGGGAGGCCCCAGCATTTT. The full variable domain, its missing parts supplied by reference TRBV28 and TRBJ1-5, is DVKVTQSSRYLVKRTGEKVFLECVQDMDHENMFWYRQDPGLGLRLIYFSYDVKMKEKGDIPEGYSVSREKKERFSLILESASTNQTSMYLCASSLGLAGRPQHFGDGTRLSIL.

This clonotype qualifies as medium-sized. The chain links TRBV20-1 to TRBJ2-2; no clear D. V gave up 2 bases and J gave up 5 bases, with 3 bases separating them. This CDR3 has 11 residues. CDR1 DFQATT and CDR2 SNEGSKA come from the germline V gene (reference sequence). CDR3 in amino acids: CSARLTGELFF. Written as DNA, the CDR3 is TGCAGTGCTAGACTTACCGGGGAGCTGTTTTTT.

This clonotype was seen only a few times. This sequence joins TRBV6-5 and TRBJ1-6, with D possibly TRBD1 on 5 matching bases. V was cut by 6 bases and J by 6 bases, with 18 bases left in between. The CDR3 loop spans 16 amino acids. Germline V gene lookup returns CDR1 MNHEY and CDR2 SVGAGI. CDR3: CASSYRSGLLNSPLHF. DNA for the CDR3: TGTGCCAGCAGCTACCGGTCGGGACTCCTTAATTCACCCCTCCACTTT.

The V call is TRBV7-3, the J call TRBJ2-3, with D maybe TRBD2 (7 bases). The V gene lost 1 base and the J gene lost 2 bases, with 13 bases spanning the gap. The CDR3 extends over 16 amino acids. CDR1 and CDR2 (germline): SGHTA, FQGTGA. CDR3 in DNA: TGTGCCAGCAGCTTAAACGGGGGGCAGAACACAGATACGCAGTATTTT. Encoded protein: CASSLNGGQNTDTQYF.

This clonotype was seen a few times. This chain joins TRBV24-1 and TRBJ2-1; 7 nucleotides line up with TRBD1. This CDR3 contains 14 residues. Germline lookup yields CDR1 KGHDR and CDR2 SFDVKD. V lost 4 bases and J lost 9; bases outside the gene matches: 8. The CDR3 DNA follows: TGTGCCACCAGTGACCCTAGGGGGCTTGTTGAGCAGTTCTTC. Translation gives CATSDPRGLVEQFF.

The chain combines TRBV24-1 with TRBJ2-2; 10 bases fit TRBD2. Germline V gene sequence: CDR1 KGHDR, CDR2 SFDVKD. V shed 8 bases and J 4 bases; nucleotides not matched to a gene: 9. The CDR3 extends over 16 amino acids. The CDR3 nucleotides read TGTGCCACCAAAGCTAGCGGGAGAGGGAGCACCGGGGAGCTGTTTTTT. Translation: CATKASGRGSTGELFF.

J is TRBJ2-7 and V is TRBV27, with TRBD2 identical over 14 bases. V gave up 1 base and J gave up 2 bases; unmatched junction bases: 16. CDR1 and CDR2 (germline): MNHEY, SMNVEV (reference sequence). The length of the CDR3 is 21 residues. CDR3 DNA sequence: TGTGCCAGCAGTTTATACCCACCGGGACTAGCGGGAGCGTATATAACCTACGAGCAGTACTTC. Protein sequence: CASSLYPPGLAGAYITYEQYF.

This clonotype occurred many times. V gene TRBV7-2 combines with J gene TRBJ2-4; no reliable D call. The CDR3 runs 13 residues. Looked up from germline, CDR1 is SGHTA and CDR2 is FQGNSA. V lost 1 base and J lost 14, with 15 bases in between. The CDR3 DNA reads as TGTGCCAGCAGCTTAGGGGCAGCACAGACGGAGTACTTC. It codes for CASSLGAAQTEYF.

This clonotype was observed a few times. The V gene is TRBV7-9, the J gene TRBJ2-7; D uncertain. V lost 1 base and J 3 bases, leaving 7 bases between the germline ends. Looked up from germline, CDR1 is SEHNR and CDR2 is FQNEAQ (reference sequence). The CDR3 sequence is 13 residues long. The CDR3 DNA sequence: TGTGCCAGCAGCTTAGGTTGGGACTACGAGCAGTACTTC. Protein: CASSLGWDYEQYF.

The rearrangement links TRBV30 to TRBJ2-7, with D unresolved. The CDR3 loop spans 12 amino acids. The germline V and J ends were trimmed by 3 bases and 5 bases, with 11 bases remaining between them. In germline, CDR1 is GTSNPN, CDR2 SVGIG (reference sequence). The CDR3 coding sequence is TGTGCCTGGAGGCTTACGATAAACGAGCAGTACTTC. Residues: CAWRLTINEQYF.

CDR3 residues: CAISKTGPSYEQYF. CDR3 coding DNA: TGTGCCATCAGTAAGACAGGCCCCTCCTACGAGCAGTACTTC. J is TRBJ2-7 and V is TRBV10-3; D possibly corresponds to TRBD1 (6 bases). The CDR3 is made up of 14 amino acids. With 5 bases removed from V and 0 bases from J, the gap between germline ends came to 11 bases. Germline CDR1 ENHRY, CDR2 SYGVKD.

This clonotype showed up many times. The chain is built from TRBV20-1 and TRBJ2-3, with TRBD2 identical over 7 bases. V lost 5 bases, J lost 4 bases, and 9 bases stayed unmatched. CDR3 size: 14 residues. Germline CDR1 is DFQATT and CDR2 is SNEGSKA (reference sequence). CDR3 sequence: CSAPGVAGADTQYF. For the CDR3, the DNA is TGCAGTGCTCCTGGGGTGGCGGGGGCAGATACGCAGTATTTT.

This clonotype was seen ten or more times. This chain uses TRBV9 with TRBJ2-1, with D perhaps TRBD1 or TRBD2 (5 bases each). CDR1 SGDLS and CDR2 YYNGEE come from the germline V gene. The CDR3 has 16 residues. Trimming cost V 0 bases and J 6 bases, with 16 bases left between them. CDR3 residues: CASSVGPGAFANEQFF. The CDR3, as DNA: TGTGCCAGCAGCGTAGGGCCCGGGGCTTTCGCCAATGAGCAGTTCTTC.